These 24 T cell receptor beta chains were all obtained from the same sample, sequenced in a study of cytomegalovirus exposure and HLA in healthy donors. Repertoires were generated with immunoSEQ multiplex PCR, while TCRdb's copy carries only in-frame clones and drops some. The data contain over 60,000 clones, nearly 96% of them singletons. The sequenced sample consisted of PBMCs. The receptors come from a woman younger than 30 in good health and CMV-seropositive.

The sample holds one count of this clone. The chain has TRBV11-3 and TRBJ2-1; no firm D call. CDR3 size: 15 residues. V lost 4 bases and J 0 bases, leaving 10 bases between the germline ends. Germline loops: CDR1 SGHNT, CDR2 YENEEA. The DNA for the CDR3 is TGTGCCAGCAGCTCCTCGGTTAGCTCCTACAATGAGCAGTTCTTC. It encodes CASSSSVSSYNEQFF.

CDR3 sequence reads: CASSSVQGWSTEAFF. CDR3 DNA: TGTGCCAGCAGCTCCGTTCAGGGATGGAGCACTGAAGCTTTCTTT. This sequence joins TRBV11-3 and TRBJ1-1, with a possible D match to TRBD1 (5 bases). Per the germline V gene, CDR1 is SGHNT and CDR2 is YENEEA. V dropped 4 bases and J dropped 4 bases, with 16 bases sitting between them. This CDR3 region has 15 residues.

The rearrangement uses TRBV7-2 and TRBJ2-2; possibly TRBD2 for D (6 bases). V lost 6 bases and J 0 bases, leaving 20 bases between the germline ends. The CDR3 has 18 residues. Looked up from germline, CDR1 is SGHTA and CDR2 is FQGNSA. The chain's CDR3 is CASRRVGTPSANTGELFF. In nucleotides, the CDR3 is TGTGCCAGCAGGCGAGTCGGGACTCCCTCCGCGAACACCGGGGAGCTGTTTTTT.

The chain carries TRBV28 and TRBJ2-3; possibly TRBD2 for D (6 bases). Between the trimmed V and J ends, which lost 2 bases and 2 bases, there was a span of 8 bases. Per the germline V gene, CDR1 is MDHEN and CDR2 is SYDVKM. The CDR3 is 14 residues long. For the CDR3, the DNA is TGTGCCAGCAGTTTAGCGGACTACACAGATACGCAGTATTTT. Translation: CASSLADYTDTQYF. Filled out from reference TRBV28 and TRBJ2-3, the complete variable domain reads DVKVTQSSRYLVKRTGEKVFLECVQDMDHENMFWYRQDPGLGLRLIYFSYDVKMKEKGDIPEGYSVSREKKERFSLILESASTNQTSMYLCASSLADYTDTQYFGPGTRLTVL.

The V gene is TRBV5-6, the J gene TRBJ1-5; TRBD1 matches at 8 bases. CDR1 and CDR2 from the germline V gene are SGHDT and YYEEEE. The trim removed 5 bases at V and 5 bases at J, leaving 3 bases unmatched. The CDR3 has 13 amino acids. The CDR3 sequence is CASRDREDQPQHF. For the CDR3, the DNA is TGTGCCAGCAGGGACAGGGAGGATCAGCCCCAGCATTTT.

The genes are TRBV6-1 and TRBJ2-2; D not certain. The CDR3 has 14 residues. V was cut by 3 bases and J by 4 bases, with 9 bases left in between. From germline, CDR1 is MNHNS and CDR2 SASEGT. Here the CDR3 reads CASSDQAFTGELFF. The CDR3 bases are TGTGCCAGCAGTGACCAGGCTTTCACCGGGGAGCTGTTTTTT.

The V gene is TRBV7-3, the J gene TRBJ2-1; D not certain. The CDR3 loop spans 16 amino acids. Germline CDR1 is SGHTA and CDR2 is FQGTGA. Trimming cost V 5 bases and J 2 bases, with 16 bases left between them. The CDR3 here is CASSPRSLTPYNEQFF. CDR3 nucleotides: TGTGCCAGCAGCCCACGGTCCCTTACCCCCTACAATGAGCAGTTCTTC.

This clone appeared once. This rearrangement joins TRBV4-2 to TRBJ2-3, with D unresolved. Per the germline V gene, CDR1 is LGHNA and CDR2 is YNFKEQ. V lost 0 bases to trimming and J lost 4 bases, with 8 bases between them. The CDR3 has 14 residues. This CDR3 reads CASSQDARADTQYF. CDR3 sequence (DNA): TGTGCCAGCAGCCAAGATGCCCGGGCAGATACGCAGTATTTT.

The chain couples TRBV6-5 to TRBJ2-7; maybe TRBD2 (6 bases). The CDR3 length is 14 residues. V lost 8 bases and J 4 bases, leaving 18 bases between the germline ends. Germline-derived CDR1 and CDR2 are MNHEY and SVGAGI. CDR3 sequence (DNA): TGTGCCAGCCGGGCCCGGCGGGATTCTTACGAGCAGTACTTC. Its translation: CASRARRDSYEQYF.

This rearrangement joins TRBV7-2 to TRBJ1-5, with TRBD1 identical over 8 bases. The CDR3 is 15 residues long. Germline V gene data show CDR1 as SGHTA and CDR2 as FQGNSA. V shed 2 bases and J 4 bases; nucleotides not matched to a gene: 4. CDR3 amino acids: CASSLQGALNQPQHF. Written as DNA, the CDR3 is TGTGCCAGCAGCTTACAGGGGGCCTTGAATCAGCCCCAGCATTTT. The variable domain in full, completed from reference TRBV7-2 and TRBJ1-5, reads GAGVSQSPSNKVTEKGKDVELRCDPISGHTALYWYRQSLGQGLEFLIYFQGNSAPDKSGLPSDRFSAERTGGSVSTLTIQRTQQEDSAVYLCASSLQGALNQPQHFGDGTRLSIL.

The V call is TRBV2, the J call TRBJ2-1; 8 bases are a match to TRBD1. The CDR3 covers 15 residues. J lost 2 bases, V lost 10 bases, and 10 bases had no gene match. CDR1 and CDR2 (germline): SNHLY, FYNNEI. Here the CDR3 reads CATSVDREAYNEQFF. CDR3 nucleotides: TGTGCCACTAGTGTGGACAGGGAGGCCTACAATGAGCAGTTCTTC.

The chain uses TRBV28 and TRBJ1-2, with 8 bases matching TRBD1. V lost 7 bases to trimming and J lost 6 bases; unmatched junction nucleotides: 7. Per the germline V gene, CDR1 is MDHEN and CDR2 is SYDVKM. CDR3 size: 13 residues. CDR3 coding DNA: TGTGCCAGCACCCCGGACAGGGTAGATGGCTACACCTTC. Its translation is CASTPDRVDGYTF.

The V gene is TRBV7-2, the J gene TRBJ2-3; 9 bases align to TRBD2. J gave up 0 bases and V 8 bases, and 12 bases lay outside the gene matches. Germline assignment: CDR1 SGHTA and CDR2 FQGNSA. The CDR3 is 17 amino acids. DNA for the CDR3: TGTGCCAGCGTCGATAGCGGGAGCTTCCTTAGCACAGATACGCAGTATTTT. Translated, it gives CASVDSGSFLSTDTQYF. The whole variable domain, remainder taken from reference TRBV7-2 and TRBJ2-3, is GAGVSQSPSNKVTEKGKDVELRCDPISGHTALYWYRQSLGQGLEFLIYFQGNSAPDKSGLPSDRFSAERTGGSVSTLTIQRTQQEDSAVYLCASVDSGSFLSTDTQYFGPGTRLTVL.

This chain connects TRBV29-1 to TRBJ1-1; TRBD1 aligns across 7 bases. V was clipped by 7 bases and J by 4 bases; unmatched bases: 15. This CDR3 has 15 amino acids. CDR1 SQVTM and CDR2 ANQGSEA come from the germline V gene. The CDR3 nucleotides are TGCAGCGCTAACCGGGACAGCACGAAGACCACTGAAGCTTTCTTT. This encodes CSANRDSTKTTEAFF.

This CDR3 is CASSESNVGTPTYEQYF. The CDR3 bases are TGTGCCAGCAGTGAGTCGAACGTGGGGACACCGACCTACGAGCAGTACTTC. The V and J genes are TRBV2 and TRBJ2-7, with TRBD1 as a possible D gene (6 bases). In germline, CDR1 is SNHLY, CDR2 FYNNEI. V lost 3 bases, J lost 2 bases, and 20 bases lay in between. This CDR3 has 17 amino acids.

The rearrangement links TRBV19 to TRBJ1-4; D possibly corresponds to TRBD1 (6 bases). This CDR3 is 14 amino acids long. V was cut by 9 bases and J by 2 bases, with 13 bases left in between. CDR1 and CDR2 (germline): LNHDA, SQIVND (reference sequence). The CDR3 DNA follows: TGTGCCAGCAAGAGAGACAGGACTAATGAAAAACTGTTTTTT. The encoded protein is CASKRDRTNEKLFF.

The rearrangement joins TRBV5-4 to TRBJ2-7; TRBD1 matches 7 bases. The CDR3 sequence is 13 residues long. Losses at the gene ends were 3 bases for V and 3 bases for J; bases not matched to a gene: 3. CDR1 is SGHNT, CDR2 YYREEE, per germline (reference sequence). DNA of the CDR3: TGTGCCAGCAGCTCGGACAGGAACTACGAGCAGTACTTC. This translates into CASSSDRNYEQYF. The whole variable domain, filled in from reference TRBV5-4 and TRBJ2-7, reads ETGVTQSPTHLIKTRGQQVTLRCSSQSGHNTVSWYQQALGQGPQFIFQYYREEENGRGNFPPRFSGLQFPNYSSELNVNALELDDSALYLCASSSDRNYEQYFGPGTRLTVT.

The chain couples TRBV11-2 to TRBJ2-5; weak D call: TRBD2 (6 bases). The CDR3 sequence is 13 residues long. V lost 7 bases and J 4 bases, leaving 13 bases between the germline ends. The V gene's germline CDR1 is SGHAT and CDR2 FQNNGV. Here the CDR3 reads CASTPGAGETQYF. In DNA, the CDR3 is TGTGCCAGCACCCCGGGAGCTGGAGAGACCCAGTACTTC.

The rearrangement joins TRBV21-1 to TRBJ2-3; the table's D gene call, TRBD1, was not cross checked with the DNA. TRBV21-1 is described as a pseudogene. The CDR3 spans 15 residues. CDR3 nucleotide sequence: TGTGCCAGCAGCAACGGGACAGGGGTAACAGATACGCAGTATTTT. Its protein product is CASSNGTGVTDTQYF.

The V and J genes are TRBV2 and TRBJ2-2, with TRBD1 matching 7 bases. In germline, CDR1 is SNHLY, CDR2 FYNNEI. CDR3 length equals 16 residues. Trimming took 7 bases from V and 0 from J; bases not matched to a gene: 8. CDR3 in DNA: TGTGCCAGCAAACCAGGGGGTGGGTCGAACACCGGGGAGCTGTTTTTT. This sequence encodes CASKPGGGSNTGELFF.

The chain recombines TRBV7-9 with TRBJ2-4, with D perhaps TRBD1 (6 bases). Germline V gene data show CDR1 as SEHNR and CDR2 as FQNEAQ (reference sequence). Trimming took 5 bases from V and 3 from J, leaving 14 bases between them. CDR3 length equals 15 residues. CDR3 sequence: CASSLSDRSKNIQYF. In nucleotides, the CDR3 is TGTGCCAGCAGCCTTTCCGACAGGAGCAAAAACATTCAGTACTTC.

This chain connects TRBV5-4 to TRBJ2-2; 15 nucleotides match TRBD2. Per germline, CDR1 SGHNT and CDR2 YYREEE (reference sequence). CDR3 length: 16 residues. The ends lost 4 bases at V and 5 bases at J; junction bases unmatched: 3. The CDR3 loop is CASSPGLAGGTGELFF. Here the CDR3 DNA reads TGTGCCAGCAGCCCGGGACTAGCGGGGGGAACCGGGGAGCTGTTTTTT.

The chain uses TRBV9 and TRBJ2-1, with a weak D call TRBD1 (5 bases). Germline V gene data show CDR1 as SGDLS and CDR2 as YYNGEE. CDR3 length: 13 amino acids. V lost 4 bases to trimming and J lost 7 bases, with 12 bases between them. DNA of the CDR3: TGTGCCAGCAGCCCCCATCAGGGAAATGAGCAGTTCTTC. Its translation is CASSPHQGNEQFF.

This clone was picked up a small number of times. The chain joins TRBV15 to TRBJ2-7; 10 nucleotides line up with TRBD2. The CDR3 is 17 amino acids. V gave up 0 bases and J gave up 2 bases; unmatched junction bases: 7. Germline lookup yields CDR1 LNHNV and CDR2 YYDKDF (reference sequence). The CDR3 nucleotides are TGTGCCACCAGCAGAGATTTGGTAGCGGGAGGTCCCTACGAGCAGTACTTC. Its translation is CATSRDLVAGGPYEQYF.